This TCR beta chain was captured by sequencing in a study of cytomegalovirus exposure and HLA in healthy donors. PCR primers comprised 60 Vbeta and 13 Jbeta primers. Produced via immunoSEQ multiplex PCR; TCRdb's table is partial and in-frame only. The table lists fewer than 150,000 clones, around 79% of them singletons. The CDR3 is 17 residues long. V was shortened by 2 bases and J by 3 bases, with 15 bases between the two germline ends. CDR1 is SGHKS and CDR2 is YYEKEE in the germline V gene (reference sequence). This sequence was found in a male donor in good health and CMV-seronegative. The rearrangement links TRBV5-5 to TRBJ1-6; no firm D call. The sample taken for sequencing was PBMCs. CDR3: CASSFSEVDRYNSPLHF. The CDR3 DNA follows: TGTGCCAGCAGCTTCAGCGAGGTAGACCGCTATAATTCACCCCTCCACTTT.